A selection of T cell receptor beta chains follows, all from one sample in a study of beta chain features in type 1 diabetes. This table comes from immunoSEQ multiplex PCR, and its TCRdb copy is limited to in-frame clones, with some not included. The table has about 710,000 clones, more than 12% seen once. Sequenced input: naive CD4+ T cells from blood. These TCRs come from a young man with type 1 diabetes. The CDR3 runs from the conserved cysteine through the conserved F or W.

CDR3: CAWSVQVGETQYF; V: TRBV30; J: TRBJ2-5
CDR3: CASSLVGGGNQPQHF; V: TRBV7-9; J: TRBJ1-5
CDR3: CASSFPHQNEQFF; V: TRBV11-2; J: TRBJ2-1
CDR3: CASSVAGGGTEAFF; V: TRBV9; J: TRBJ1-1
CDR3: CASSTSGLQETQYF; V: TRBV7-9; J: TRBJ2-5
CDR3: CASRRQESYNEQFF; V: TRBV28; J: TRBJ2-1
CDR3: CAWGGQGRDTEAFF; V: TRBV30; J: TRBJ1-1
CDR3: CASSQTVGELFF; V: TRBV2; J: TRBJ2-2
CDR3: CSGQRDADDYGYTF; V: TRBV29-1; J: TRBJ1-2
CDR3: CASSRTVNSGQYF; V: TRBV7-3; J: TRBJ2-7
CDR3: CASSGPISGANVLTF; V: TRBV6-1; J: TRBJ2-6
CDR3: CASSPDTQYF; V: TRBV7-9; J: TRBJ2-3
CDR3: CASSSGNEKLFF; V: TRBV7-2; J: TRBJ1-4
CDR3: CASSVAGTPQETQYF; V: TRBV9; J: TRBJ2-5
CDR3: CASTLVLGNSEAFF; V: TRBV6-5; J: TRBJ1-1
CDR3: CASRRDGRTNEKLFF; V: TRBV2; J: TRBJ1-4
CDR3: CASSLWGASGQTQYF; V: TRBV5-4; J: TRBJ2-5
CDR3: CASSPPGQAAYEQYF; V: TRBV28; J: TRBJ2-7
CDR3: CASSTLHKTETQYF; V: TRBV7-9; J: TRBJ2-5
CDR3: CATSREGASSYEQYF; V: TRBV15; J: TRBJ2-7
CDR3: CASSPGHIYGYTF; V: TRBV6-6; J: TRBJ1-2
CDR3: CASSPQRGGMPGSYNEQFF; V: TRBV7-2; J: TRBJ2-1
CDR3: CASSGQGRTEAFF; V: TRBV7-9; J: TRBJ1-1
CDR3: CASRRGTQGRDNEQFF; V: TRBV7-9; J: TRBJ2-1
CDR3: CASSVTATSGANVLTF; V: TRBV6-1; J: TRBJ2-6
CDR3: CASSYSRGSGTGELFF; V: TRBV6-6; J: TRBJ2-2
CDR3: CASSLTFTEAFF; V: TRBV7-9; J: TRBJ1-1
CDR3: CASSQEALGSGNTIYF; V: TRBV4-1; J: TRBJ1-3
CDR3: CASSHTRDHEQFF; V: TRBV7-2; J: TRBJ2-1
CDR3: CASSPPGRPYEQYF; V: TRBV18; J: TRBJ2-7
CDR3: CASSREVLAGTGELFF; V: TRBV4-2; J: TRBJ2-2
CDR3: CSVAGSGTEAFF; V: TRBV29-1; J: TRBJ1-1
CDR3: CASSLGSYNEQFF; V: TRBV11-2; J: TRBJ2-1
CDR3: CASSLGQSTDTQYF; V: TRBV5-1; J: TRBJ2-3
CDR3: CAWSRAYEQYF; V: TRBV30; J: TRBJ2-7
CDR3: CASSPDFSSYEQYF; V: TRBV6-5; J: TRBJ2-7
CDR3: CASSYSLAGEGEQFF; V: TRBV6-5; J: TRBJ2-1
CDR3: CSVEVLRTLLYNEQFF; V: TRBV29-1; J: TRBJ2-1
CDR3: CASSTGWNYGYTF; V: TRBV9; J: TRBJ1-2
CDR3: CSARPDRGGDYGYTF; V: TRBV29-1; J: TRBJ1-2
CDR3: CASSDSGRDTQYF; V: TRBV2; J: TRBJ2-3
CDR3: CASSSRGRGEINDLRVRWQYF; V: TRBV21-1; J: TRBJ2-7
CDR3: CATSRGTGHNYGYTF; V: TRBV15; J: TRBJ1-2
CDR3: CASSSYLNYGYTF; V: TRBV7-9; J: TRBJ1-2
CDR3: CASSLNPTGYGYTF; V: TRBV7-3; J: TRBJ1-2
CDR3: CASSTGGFNQPQHF; V: TRBV11-2; J: TRBJ1-5
CDR3: CASSLPSGGGYTF; V: TRBV5-1; J: TRBJ1-2
CDR3: CASTYRVEHGYTF; V: TRBV2; J: TRBJ1-2